This T cell receptor beta chain was captured by sequencing in a study of T cell repertoires in cytomegalovirus infection. Overall study: A matching HLA type, together with CMV infection, was signaled by public TCR beta signatures.

General study results and limits: Ex vivo, HLA-C-restricted CMV-specific TCR beta clonotypes prevailed over the rest of the response. Identification of carriers of CMV plus the relevant HLA was performed using cumulative public TCR beta family frequency.

The length of the CDR3 is 16 residues. The V gene end was trimmed by 1 base and the J gene end by 7 bases; junction bases not matched to a gene: 10. Germline values: CDR1 SGHTA, CDR2 FQGNSA. This clonotype was detected a few times. No antigen is known for it. TCRdb fed the reads into MiXCR, producing one record per CDR3 protein. The profile shows about 180,000 distinct CDR3 sequences, roughly a sixth of them singletons. The chain uses TRBV7-2 and TRBJ2-3, with TRBD2 matching 8 bases. The sample taken for sequencing was CD8+ T cells from PBMCs. The sequence was collected from a human donor in good health (CMV status not recorded). Some clones in this sample may be carry-over from other donors' samples. CDR3 coding DNA: TGTGCCAGCAGCTTAGATCGATACGGGGGGGCATATACGCAGTATTTT. The encoded protein is CASSLDRYGGAYTQYF.